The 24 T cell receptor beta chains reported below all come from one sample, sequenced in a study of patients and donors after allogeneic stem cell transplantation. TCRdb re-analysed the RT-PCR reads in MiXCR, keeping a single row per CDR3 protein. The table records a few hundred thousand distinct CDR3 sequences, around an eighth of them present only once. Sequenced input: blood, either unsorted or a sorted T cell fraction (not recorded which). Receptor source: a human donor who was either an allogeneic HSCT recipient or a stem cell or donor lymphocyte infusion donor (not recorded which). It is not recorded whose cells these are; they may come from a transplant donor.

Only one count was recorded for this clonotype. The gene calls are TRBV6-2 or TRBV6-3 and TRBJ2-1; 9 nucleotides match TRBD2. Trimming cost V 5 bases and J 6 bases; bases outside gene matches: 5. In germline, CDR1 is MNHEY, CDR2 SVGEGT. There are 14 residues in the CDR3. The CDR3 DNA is TGTGCCAGCAGTCGGACTAGCGTGCCCAATGAGCAGTTCTTC. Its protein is CASSRTSVPNEQFF.

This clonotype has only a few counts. The chain's CDR3 is CATIGRDRNYGYTF. CDR3 nucleotides: TGTGCCACTATCGGCAGGGATAGAAACTATGGCTACACCTTC. The gene calls are TRBV2 and TRBJ1-2, with D possibly being TRBD1 (5 bases). The germline gives CDR1 SNHLY, CDR2 FYNNEI. This CDR3 comprises 14 residues. V lost 10 bases, J lost 2 bases, and 17 bases lay in between.

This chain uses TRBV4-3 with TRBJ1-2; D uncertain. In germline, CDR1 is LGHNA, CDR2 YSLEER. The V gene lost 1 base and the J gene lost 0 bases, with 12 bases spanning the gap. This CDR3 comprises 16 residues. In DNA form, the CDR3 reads TGCGCCAGCAGCCAAGGGTGGGGATCAGCTAACTATGGCTACACCTTC. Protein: CASSQGWGSANYGYTF.

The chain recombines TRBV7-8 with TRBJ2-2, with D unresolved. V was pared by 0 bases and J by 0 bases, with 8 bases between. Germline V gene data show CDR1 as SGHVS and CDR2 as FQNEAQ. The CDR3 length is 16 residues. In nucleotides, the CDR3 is TGTGCCAGCAGCTTAGCTTTCGCCCCGAACACCGGGGAGCTGTTTTTT. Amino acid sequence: CASSLAFAPNTGELFF.

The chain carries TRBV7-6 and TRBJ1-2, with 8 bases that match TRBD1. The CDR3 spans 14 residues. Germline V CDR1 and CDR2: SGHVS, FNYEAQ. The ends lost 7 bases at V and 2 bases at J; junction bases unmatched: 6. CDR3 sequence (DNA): TGTGCCAGCACCCCGGGACAGGAGAACTATGGCTACACCTTC. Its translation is CASTPGQENYGYTF. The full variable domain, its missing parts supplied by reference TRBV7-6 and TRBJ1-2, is GAGVSQSPRYKVTKRGQDVALRCDPISGHVSLYWYRQALGQGPEFLTYFNYEAQQDKSGLPNDRFSAERPEGSISTLTIQRTEQRDSAMYRCASTPGQENYGYTFGSGTRLTVV.

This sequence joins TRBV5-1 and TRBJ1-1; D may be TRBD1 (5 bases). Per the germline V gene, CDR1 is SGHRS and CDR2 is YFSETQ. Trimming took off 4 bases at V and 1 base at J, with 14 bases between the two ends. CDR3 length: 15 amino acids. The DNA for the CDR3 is TGCGCCAGCAGCCCCCGGGACGGAAAGAACACTGAAGCTTTCTTT. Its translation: CASSPRDGKNTEAFF.

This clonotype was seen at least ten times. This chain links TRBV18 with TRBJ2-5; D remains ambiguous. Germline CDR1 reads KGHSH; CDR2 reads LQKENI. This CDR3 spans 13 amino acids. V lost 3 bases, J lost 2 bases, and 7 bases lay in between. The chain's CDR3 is CASSPTLQETQYF. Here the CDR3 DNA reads TGTGCCAGCTCACCGACCCTTCAAGAGACCCAGTACTTC.

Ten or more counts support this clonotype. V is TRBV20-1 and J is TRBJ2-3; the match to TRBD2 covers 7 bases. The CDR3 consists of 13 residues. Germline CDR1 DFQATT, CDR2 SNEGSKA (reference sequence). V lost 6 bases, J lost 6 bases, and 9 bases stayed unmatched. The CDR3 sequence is CSAWEGGLDTQYF. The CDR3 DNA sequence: TGCAGTGCCTGGGAGGGAGGGCTGGATACGCAGTATTTT.

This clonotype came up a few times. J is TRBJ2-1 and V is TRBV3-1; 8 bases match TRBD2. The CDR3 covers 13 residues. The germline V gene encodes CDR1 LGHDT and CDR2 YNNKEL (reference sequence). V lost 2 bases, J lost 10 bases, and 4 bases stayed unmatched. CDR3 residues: CASSQLAGNEQFF. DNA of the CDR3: TGTGCCAGCAGCCAATTAGCGGGGAACGAGCAGTTCTTC.

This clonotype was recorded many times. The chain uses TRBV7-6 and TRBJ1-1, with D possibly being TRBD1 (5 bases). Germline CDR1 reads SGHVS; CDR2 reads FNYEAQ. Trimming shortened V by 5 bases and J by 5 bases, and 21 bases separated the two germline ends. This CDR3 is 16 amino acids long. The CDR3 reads CASSPTGKPAVTEAFF. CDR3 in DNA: TGTGCCAGCAGCCCCACAGGAAAGCCGGCGGTGACTGAAGCTTTCTTT.

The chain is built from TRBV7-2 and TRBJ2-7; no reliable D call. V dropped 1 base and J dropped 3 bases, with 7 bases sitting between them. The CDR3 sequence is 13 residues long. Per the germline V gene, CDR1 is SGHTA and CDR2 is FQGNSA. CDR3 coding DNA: TGTGCCAGCAGCTTAGGAGATATCTACGAGCAGTACTTC. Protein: CASSLGDIYEQYF.

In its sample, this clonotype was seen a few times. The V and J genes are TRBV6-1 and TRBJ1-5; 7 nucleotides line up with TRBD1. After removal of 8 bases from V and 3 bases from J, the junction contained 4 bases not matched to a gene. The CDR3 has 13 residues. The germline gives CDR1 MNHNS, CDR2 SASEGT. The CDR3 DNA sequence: TGTGCCAGCGTCGGGACAGTCAATCAGCCCCAGCATTTT. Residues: CASVGTVNQPQHF.

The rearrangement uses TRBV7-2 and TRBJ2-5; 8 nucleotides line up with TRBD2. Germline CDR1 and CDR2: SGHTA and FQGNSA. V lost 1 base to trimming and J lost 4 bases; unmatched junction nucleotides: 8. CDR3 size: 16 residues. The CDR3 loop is CASSLGRGGRGETQYF. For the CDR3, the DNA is TGTGCCAGCAGCTTAGGTCGGGGGGGGCGGGGAGAGACCCAGTACTTC.

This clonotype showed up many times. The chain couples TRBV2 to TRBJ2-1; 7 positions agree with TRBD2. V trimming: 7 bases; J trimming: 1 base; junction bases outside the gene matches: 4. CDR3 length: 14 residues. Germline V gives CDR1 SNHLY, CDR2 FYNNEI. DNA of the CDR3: TGTGCCAGCAACCGGGGGGTATCCTACAATGAGCAGTTCTTC. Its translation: CASNRGVSYNEQFF.

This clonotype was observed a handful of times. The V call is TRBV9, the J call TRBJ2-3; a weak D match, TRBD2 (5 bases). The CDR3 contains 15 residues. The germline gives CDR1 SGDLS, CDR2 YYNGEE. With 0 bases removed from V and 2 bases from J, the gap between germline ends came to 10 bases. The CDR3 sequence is CASSVGGLHTDTQYF. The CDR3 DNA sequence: TGTGCCAGCAGCGTAGGCGGGTTGCACACAGATACGCAGTATTTT.

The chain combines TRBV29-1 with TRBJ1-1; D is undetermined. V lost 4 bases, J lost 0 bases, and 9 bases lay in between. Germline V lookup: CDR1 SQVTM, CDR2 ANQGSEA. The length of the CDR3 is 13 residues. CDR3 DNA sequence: TGCAGCGTTGTGGTACAGATGAACACTGAAGCTTTCTTT. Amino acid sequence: CSVVVQMNTEAFF.

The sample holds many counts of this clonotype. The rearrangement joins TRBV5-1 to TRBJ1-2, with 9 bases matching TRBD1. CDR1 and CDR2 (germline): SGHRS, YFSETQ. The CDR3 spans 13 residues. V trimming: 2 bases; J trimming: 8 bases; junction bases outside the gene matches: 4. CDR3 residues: CASSFRDRDGYTF. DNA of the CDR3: TGCGCCAGCAGCTTCCGGGACAGGGACGGCTACACCTTC. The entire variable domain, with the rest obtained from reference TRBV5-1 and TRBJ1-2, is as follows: KAGVTQTPRYLIKTRGQQVTLSCSPISGHRSVSWYQQTPGQGLQFLFEYFSETQRNKGNFPGRFSGRQFSNSRSEMNVSTLELGDSALYLCASSFRDRDGYTFGSGTRLTVV.

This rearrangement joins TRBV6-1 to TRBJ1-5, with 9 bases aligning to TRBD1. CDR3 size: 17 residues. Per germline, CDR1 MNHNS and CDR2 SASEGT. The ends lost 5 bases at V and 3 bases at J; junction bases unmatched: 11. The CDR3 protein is CASSKSSGTGNNQPQHF. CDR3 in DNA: TGTGCCAGCAGTAAATCTTCCGGGACAGGGAACAATCAGCCCCAGCATTTT.

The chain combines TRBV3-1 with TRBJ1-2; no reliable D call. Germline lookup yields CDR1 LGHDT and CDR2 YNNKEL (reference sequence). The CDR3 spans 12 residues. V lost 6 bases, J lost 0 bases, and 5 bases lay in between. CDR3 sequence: CASRRANYGYTF. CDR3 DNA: TGTGCCAGCAGGAGAGCTAACTATGGCTACACCTTC. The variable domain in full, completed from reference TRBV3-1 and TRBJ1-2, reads DTAVSQTPKYLVTQMGNDKSIKCEQNLGHDTMYWYKQDSKKFLKIMFSYNNKELIINETVPNRFSPKSPDKAHLNLHINSLELGDSAVYFCASRRANYGYTFGSGTRLTVV.

CDR3 region: CASSVQGSSGVNTGELFF. CDR3 nucleotide sequence: TGCGCCAGCAGCGTACAGGGGTCTAGCGGGGTGAACACCGGGGAGCTGTTTTTT. V usage is TRBV5-1 and J usage is TRBJ2-2; 9 bases are shared with TRBD2. V dropped 4 bases and J dropped 1; count of bases not matched to a gene: 11. The CDR3 runs 18 residues. Germline assignment: CDR1 SGHRS and CDR2 YFSETQ.

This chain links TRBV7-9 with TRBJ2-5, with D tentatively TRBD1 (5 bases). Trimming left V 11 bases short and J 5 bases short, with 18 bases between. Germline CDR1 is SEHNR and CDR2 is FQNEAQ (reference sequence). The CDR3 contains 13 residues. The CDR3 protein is CAGSSGQGETQYF. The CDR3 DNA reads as TGTGCCGGATCCTCCGGGCAGGGCGAGACCCAGTACTTC.

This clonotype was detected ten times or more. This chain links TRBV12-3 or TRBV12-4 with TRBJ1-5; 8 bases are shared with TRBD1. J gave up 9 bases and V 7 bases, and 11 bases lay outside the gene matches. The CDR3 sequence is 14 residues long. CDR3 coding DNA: TGTGCCAGCAATCCGGGACAGGTCTCAGGGCCCCAGCATTTT. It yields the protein CASNPGQVSGPQHF.

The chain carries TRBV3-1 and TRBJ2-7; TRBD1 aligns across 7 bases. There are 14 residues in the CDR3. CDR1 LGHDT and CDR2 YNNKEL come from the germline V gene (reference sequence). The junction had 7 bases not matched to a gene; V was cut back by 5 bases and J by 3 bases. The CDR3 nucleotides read TGTGCCAGCAGCGGCTGGGACAGCTACTACGAGCAGTACTTC. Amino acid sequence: CASSGWDSYYEQYF.

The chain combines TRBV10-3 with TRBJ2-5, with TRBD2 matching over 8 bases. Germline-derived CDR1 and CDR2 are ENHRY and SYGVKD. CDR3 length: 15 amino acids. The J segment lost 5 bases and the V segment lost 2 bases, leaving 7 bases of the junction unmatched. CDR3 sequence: CAISEGSGGPETQYF. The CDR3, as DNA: TGTGCCATCAGTGAGGGCTCGGGGGGGCCGGAGACCCAGTACTTC.